The following is a TCR beta chain sequence with its context. The antigen is not known. The data stem from a study of T cell responses to AZD1222 COVID-19 vaccine. Study conclusions and caveats: Clonal diversity was possibly underestimated, and the donors were mostly white British, with more females. Elevations in Spike-specific TCR breadth and depth followed administration of two AZD1222 doses.

Sequenced by immunoSEQ multiplex PCR; TCRdb stores in-frame clones only, minus some. The sample records 95,000 to 150,000 clones, approximately 89% being singletons. The CDR3 consists of 17 residues. V lost 8 bases, J lost 4 bases, and 26 bases lay in between. Per the germline V gene, CDR1 is WSHSY and CDR2 is SAAADI. This TCR was sampled from an adult in good health. The rearrangement uses TRBV10-2 and TRBJ2-5; D remains unclear. This specimen was peripheral blood, taken on day 0 of AZD1222 vaccination. The CDR3 sequence: CASSRFSRQVKGETQYF. In DNA, the CDR3 is TGCGCCAGCTCCAGGTTTTCTCGGCAGGTCAAGGGAGAGACCCAGTACTTC.